The 22 T cell receptor beta chains below all came from one sample that was sequenced in a study of T cell repertoires in cytomegalovirus infection. MiXCR, run by TCRdb on the reads, gives a single entry per CDR3 protein. The sample holds more than 65,000 distinct CDR3 sequences; about half are singletons and the top ten take over 90%. These receptors lack a known antigen. Source: CD8+ T cells from cultured PBMCs, taken from culture after CMV antigen stimulation. The source is a human donor in good health (CMV status not recorded). Some clones in this sample may be carry-over from other donors' samples.

This clonotype was counted between two and nine times. This rearrangement joins TRBV12-3 or TRBV12-4 to TRBJ2-1; D not resolved. V was clipped by 3 bases and J by 6 bases, with 15 bases between them. CDR3 length equals 15 residues. The CDR3 spells CASSFPPSTFNEQFF. Written as DNA, the CDR3 is TGTGCCAGCAGTTTCCCACCCTCCACATTCAATGAGCAGTTCTTC.

CDR3 in amino acids: CASSPRESYEQYF. Written as DNA, the CDR3 is TGTGCCAGCAGCCCCCGGGAAAGCTACGAGCAGTACTTC. The chain is built from TRBV7-4 and TRBJ2-7; tentatively, D is TRBD2 (5 bases). Per germline, CDR1 SGHVT and CDR2 SQSDAQ. Deletions cut 5 bases from V and 3 bases from J, with 11 bases between. The CDR3 contains 13 residues.

CDR3: CASVQGNQPQHF. The CDR3 DNA sequence: TGTGCCAGCGTACAGGGCAATCAGCCCCAGCATTTT. The V and J genes are TRBV12-3 or TRBV12-4 and TRBJ1-5; possibly TRBD1 for D (5 bases). This CDR3 has 12 residues. The V end lost 8 bases, the J end lost 2 bases, and 7 bases lay between the germline ends.

The V gene is TRBV28, the J gene TRBJ2-7, with 8 bases identical to TRBD1. CDR1 is MDHEN and CDR2 is SYDVKM in the germline V gene. The CDR3 is made up of 16 amino acids. Trimming took 6 bases from V and 1 from J; bases not matched to a gene: 11. DNA for the CDR3: TGTGCCAGCAGATCCGCAGGACAGGGTGGGTCCTACGAGCAGTACTTC. Amino acids: CASRSAGQGGSYEQYF. The variable domain in full, completed from reference TRBV28 and TRBJ2-7, reads DVKVTQSSRYLVKRTGEKVFLECVQDMDHENMFWYRQDPGLGLRLIYFSYDVKMKEKGDIPEGYSVSREKKERFSLILESASTNQTSMYLCASRSAGQGGSYEQYFGPGTRLTVT.

The J gene is TRBJ1-4, the V gene TRBV5-1; D possibly corresponds to TRBD1 (5 bases). Trimming left V 4 bases short and J 5 bases short, with 12 bases between. This CDR3 is 14 amino acids long. From germline, CDR1 is SGHRS and CDR2 YFSETQ. CDR3 protein: CASSDRDGNEKLFF. The CDR3 nucleotides read TGCGCCAGCAGCGACCGGGACGGGAATGAAAAACTGTTTTTT.

CDR3 sequence reads: CASSSPLISGVFGTDTQYF. The CDR3 DNA reads as TGTGCCAGCAGCTCCCCGCTTATAAGCGGGGTATTTGGCACAGATACGCAGTATTTT. The chain links TRBV7-2 to TRBJ2-3; TRBD2 aligns across 7 bases. The V segment lost 4 bases and the J segment 1 base; nucleotides outside the gene matches: 17. The CDR3 length is 19 residues. CDR1 is SGHTA and CDR2 is FQGNSA in the germline V gene.

This clonotype was detected a few times. The V gene is TRBV7-6, the J gene TRBJ1-1; D is unclear. The V gene lost 1 base and the J gene lost 1 base, with 16 bases spanning the gap. Per germline, CDR1 SGHVS and CDR2 FNYEAQ. CDR3 length equals 17 residues. The DNA of the CDR3 is TGTGCCAGCAGCTTAGGGGGAAGAGGGAGAGAGAACACTGAAGCTTTCTTT. This gives the protein CASSLGGRGRENTEAFF.

The V call is TRBV30, the J call TRBJ2-1; TRBD2 is a possible D gene (6 bases). Germline V gene data show CDR1 as GTSNPN and CDR2 as SVGIG (reference sequence). V lost 5 bases to trimming and J lost 4 bases, with 18 bases between them. The CDR3 length is 15 residues. As DNA, the CDR3 is TGTGCCTGGGCCACCGGGCTAGCGCTGTACAATGAGCAGTTCTTC. Translating it yields CAWATGLALYNEQFF.

This chain connects TRBV12-3 or TRBV12-4 to TRBJ2-5; the D is unclear. The CDR3 has 15 residues. The V end lost 0 bases, the J end lost 2 bases, and 10 bases lay between the germline ends. This CDR3 is CASSLAQLFQETQYF. The DNA for the CDR3 is TGTGCCAGCAGTTTAGCGCAGCTCTTTCAAGAGACCCAGTACTTC.

J is TRBJ1-5 and V is TRBV28, with no clear D. The V end was cut by 3 bases, the J end by 1 base, with 7 bases between. Germline V lookup: CDR1 MDHEN, CDR2 SYDVKM. The CDR3 sequence is 14 residues long. The CDR3 protein is CASSLIESNQPQHF. CDR3 bases: TGTGCCAGCAGTTTGATAGAGAGCAATCAGCCCCAGCATTTT.

The rearrangement uses TRBV7-9 and TRBJ2-1, with 7 bases matching TRBD1. CDR1 SEHNR and CDR2 FQNEAQ come from the germline V gene (reference sequence). The CDR3 runs 14 residues. Trimming cost V 8 bases and J 2 bases; bases outside gene matches: 6. The DNA of the CDR3 is TGTGCCAGCTACGACAGGGCGGCCTACAATGAGCAGTTCTTC. Translated: CASYDRAAYNEQFF.

The V and J genes are TRBV6-2 or TRBV6-3 and TRBJ2-7; 9 nucleotides match TRBD1. Germline CDR1 is MNHEY and CDR2 is SVGEGT. V dropped 8 bases and J dropped 5; count of bases not matched to a gene: 7. This CDR3 spans 13 amino acids. The CDR3 DNA follows: TGTGCCAGCGAACAGGGGGCAAGTCACGAGCAGTACTTC. Translation: CASEQGASHEQYF.

J is TRBJ1-6 and V is TRBV7-9, with 7 bases identical to TRBD1. V shed 1 base and J 7 bases; nucleotides not matched to a gene: 7. Germline lookup yields CDR1 SEHNR and CDR2 FQNEAQ (reference sequence). The CDR3 extends over 16 amino acids. CDR3 DNA sequence: TGTGCCAGCAGCTTAGTGGCCAGGGGGTGGAATTCACCCCTCCACTTT. Protein product: CASSLVARGWNSPLHF. The whole variable domain, remainder taken from reference TRBV7-9 and TRBJ1-6, is DTGVSQNPRHKITKRGQNVTFRCDPISEHNRLYWYRQTLGQGPEFLTYFQNEAQLEKSRLLSDRFSAERPKGSFSTLEIQRTEQGDSAMYLCASSLVARGWNSPLHFGNGTRLTVT.

The genes are TRBV7-9 and TRBJ1-2, with 8 bases that match TRBD1. There are 20 residues in the CDR3. CDR1 SEHNR and CDR2 FQNEAQ come from the germline V gene (reference sequence). Unmatched junction bases numbered 20, after V lost 5 bases and J lost 0 bases. The CDR3 loop reads CASSALRGGQASLANYGYTF. CDR3 coding DNA: TGTGCCAGCAGCGCGCTCCGGGGGGGACAGGCCTCATTAGCTAACTATGGCTACACCTTC.

V is TRBV29-1 and J is TRBJ2-2; D unclear. V was clipped by 7 bases and J by 4 bases, with 7 bases between them. This CDR3 comprises 11 residues. Germline CDR1 SQVTM, CDR2 ANQGSEA. This CDR3 is CSAHTTGELFF. The DNA of the CDR3 is TGCAGCGCCCACACCACCGGGGAGCTGTTTTTT.

This chain links TRBV4-2 with TRBJ2-3; no firm D call. The CDR3 extends over 15 amino acids. The V end was cut by 0 bases, the J end by 4 bases, with 11 bases between. Per germline, CDR1 LGHNA and CDR2 YNFKEQ. The CDR3 DNA reads TGTGCCAGCAGCCAAGATCCTCTCCCCGCAGATACGCAGTATTTT. As protein: CASSQDPLPADTQYF.

The chain links TRBV7-9 to TRBJ2-1; no clear D gene. Deletions cut 2 bases from V and 5 bases from J, with 7 bases between. Germline-derived CDR1 and CDR2 are SEHNR and FQNEAQ (reference sequence). The CDR3 has 13 residues. DNA of the CDR3: TGTGCCAGCAGCTTAAGTTTTGACAATGAGCAGTTCTTC. The encoded protein is CASSLSFDNEQFF.

This chain links TRBV27 with TRBJ2-7, with 12 bases aligning to TRBD2. Per germline, CDR1 MNHEY and CDR2 SMNVEV (reference sequence). The CDR3 length is 14 residues. V lost 4 bases and J lost 5; bases outside the gene matches: 3. CDR3 protein: CASSSWTSGNEQYF. The CDR3 DNA follows: TGTGCCAGCAGTTCCTGGACTAGCGGGAACGAGCAGTACTTC.

The chain couples TRBV7-6 to TRBJ2-7; 8 bases align to TRBD2. Germline values: CDR1 SGHVS, CDR2 FNYEAQ. V shed 5 bases, J shed 2 bases, and the junction held 11 bases outside the gene matches. This CDR3 has 16 residues. Written as DNA, the CDR3 is TGTGCCAGCAGCCCCGGAAGCGGGAGAGGGACCTACGAGCAGTACTTC. This translates into CASSPGSGRGTYEQYF.

This chain uses TRBV12-3 or TRBV12-4 with TRBJ2-1, with D perhaps matching TRBD1 (5 bases). V was trimmed by 7 bases and J by 0 bases, leaving 10 bases between them. The CDR3 sequence is 14 residues long. In nucleotides, the CDR3 is TGTGCCAGCACCCCTGACAGCTCCTACAATGAGCAGTTCTTC. Amino acids: CASTPDSSYNEQFF.

V is TRBV2 and J is TRBJ1-1; no clear D gene. The V and J ends lost 3 bases and 2 bases respectively, with 7 bases between them. This CDR3 has 13 amino acids. Germline lookup yields CDR1 SNHLY and CDR2 FYNNEI. The CDR3 coding sequence is TGTGCCAGCAGTGACCCGATAAACACTGAAGCTTTCTTT. It specifies CASSDPINTEAFF.

This chain uses TRBV7-9 with TRBJ2-7; 9 bases fit TRBD1. With V trimmed by 1 base and J by 3 bases, 4 bases remained unmatched. CDR3 length: 15 amino acids. Looked up from germline, CDR1 is SEHNR and CDR2 is FQNEAQ (reference sequence). In DNA, the CDR3 is TGTGCCAGCAGCTTAGGGGACAGGGCCGTCTACGAGCAGTACTTC. Translated: CASSLGDRAVYEQYF.